The next 17 T cell receptor beta chains were all read from a single sample in a study of shared clonotypes between healthy human individuals. TCRdb's copy holds only in-frame clones and misses some; the assay was immunoSEQ multiplex PCR. Of 660,000 or so clones listed, about 96% are singletons. Cells designated naive CD8 were CD45RO-negative and were positively selected for CCR7, with terminally differentiated effector memory CD45RA+ cells excluded. The source material was naive CD8+ T cells sorted from blood. The receptor set was obtained from a woman aged 25 to 39 in good health.

The chain combines TRBV4-2 with TRBJ2-2, with 11 bases that match TRBD2. V lost 0 bases and J lost 3; bases outside the gene matches: 0. Germline values: CDR1 LGHNA, CDR2 YNFKEQ. CDR3 size: 16 residues. As DNA, the CDR3 is TGTGCCAGCAGCCAAGAACTAGCGGGAGACACCGGGGAGCTGTTTTTT. It is translated as CASSQELAGDTGELFF.

This chain links TRBV25-1 with TRBJ2-7, with 8 bases matching TRBD1. Germline V gene sequence: CDR1 MGHDK, CDR2 SYGVNS. This CDR3 region has 13 residues. V was pared by 5 bases and J by 2 bases, with 2 bases of the junction left unmatched. The DNA of the CDR3 is TGTGCCAGCAGTAACAGGGGGGCCTACGAGCAGTACTTC. Amino acids: CASSNRGAYEQYF.

The CDR3 DNA is TGTGCCAGCAGTTTTCAGGCGCTGATGTACAATGAGCAGTTCTTC. Encoded protein: CASSFQALMYNEQFF. The chain combines TRBV27 with TRBJ2-1; no reliable D call. The V gene lost 3 bases and the J gene lost 4 bases, with 13 bases spanning the gap. This CDR3 contains 15 residues. Germline V gene data show CDR1 as MNHEY and CDR2 as SMNVEV (reference sequence).

The rearrangement links TRBV7-8 to TRBJ2-7; 7 positions agree with TRBD1. The CDR3 is made up of 14 amino acids. The ends lost 1 base at V and 2 bases at J; junction bases unmatched: 2. Per the germline V gene, CDR1 is SGHVS and CDR2 is FQNEAQ. The CDR3 spells CASSLDRGAYEQYF. The CDR3 nucleotides are TGTGCCAGCAGCTTAGACAGGGGAGCCTACGAGCAGTACTTC. The whole variable domain, filled in from reference TRBV7-8 and TRBJ2-7, reads GAGVSQSPRYKVAKRGQDVALRCDPISGHVSLFWYQQALGQGPEFLTYFQNEAQLDKSGLPSDRFFAERPEGSVSTLKIQRTQQEDSAVYLCASSLDRGAYEQYFGPGTRLTVT.

The chain uses TRBV4-1 and TRBJ2-7, with a possible D match to TRBD1 (7 bases). V lost 1 base and J lost 3, with 16 bases in between. There are 16 residues in the CDR3. Germline CDR1 reads MGHRA; CDR2 reads YSYEKL. This CDR3 reads CASSQALSGGYYEQYF. In DNA form, the CDR3 reads TGCGCCAGCAGCCAAGCTTTATCAGGGGGGTACTACGAGCAGTACTTC.

The CDR3 sequence: CATTVGRGPVETQYF. In DNA, the CDR3 is TGTGCCACTACCGTGGGCAGGGGGCCTGTAGAGACCCAGTACTTC. V is TRBV19 and J is TRBJ2-5; TRBD1 matches at 8 bases. The CDR3 loop spans 15 amino acids. The germline V gene has CDR1 LNHDA and CDR2 SQIVND (reference sequence). With V trimmed by 10 bases and J by 4 bases, 14 bases remained unmatched.

This clone appeared a single time. This chain joins TRBV19 and TRBJ1-5; D perhaps matches TRBD1 (5 bases). Germline CDR1 LNHDA, CDR2 SQIVND (reference sequence). Trimming removed 1 base at V and 3 bases at J, with 10 bases between. This CDR3 spans 15 amino acids. The DNA for the CDR3 is TGTGCCAGTAGTATAGTGGCAGGGCTCAATCAGCCCCAGCATTTT. Amino acid sequence: CASSIVAGLNQPQHF. Full variable domain (missing parts from reference TRBV19 and TRBJ1-5): DGGITQSPKYLFRKEGQNVTLSCEQNLNHDAMYWYRQDPGQGLRLIYYSQIVNDFQKGDIAEGYSVSREKKESFPLTVTSAQKNPTAFYLCASSIVAGLNQPQHFGDGTRLSIL.

J is TRBJ2-1 and V is TRBV7-8; D call uncertain. The CDR3 covers 12 residues. The germline gives CDR1 SGHVS, CDR2 FQNEAQ. Trimming left V 1 base short and J 3 bases short, with 1 base between. The CDR3 is CASSLDYNEQFF. In nucleotides, the CDR3 is TGTGCCAGCAGCTTAGACTACAATGAGCAGTTCTTC.

This clone appeared once. The same CDR3 can be traced to other DNA sequences in this sample. The chain is built from TRBV4-1 and TRBJ2-7, with TRBD2 matching over 9 bases. The germline CDR1 and CDR2 sequences are MGHRA and YSYEKL. V shed 1 base, J shed 2 bases, and the junction held 3 bases outside the gene matches. This CDR3 is built from 15 residues. The CDR3 spells CASSQGTSATYEQYF. The CDR3 nucleotides are TGCGCCAGCAGCCAAGGGACTAGCGCTACCTACGAGCAGTACTTC.

The chain links TRBV19 to TRBJ2-1; maybe TRBD2 (6 bases). Trimming pared 3 bases from V and 1 base from J, leaving 13 bases between. The CDR3 extends over 16 amino acids. CDR1 is LNHDA and CDR2 is SQIVND in the germline V gene (reference sequence). This CDR3 is CASSIYGRTSYNEQFF. CDR3 DNA sequence: TGTGCCAGTAGTATCTACGGGAGAACATCCTACAATGAGCAGTTCTTC.

The J gene is TRBJ2-3, the V gene TRBV11-2; D is uncertain. The CDR3 covers 13 residues. The V gene lost 5 bases and the J gene lost 5 bases, with 11 bases spanning the gap. Germline CDR1 SGHAT, CDR2 FQNNGV. The CDR3 is CASSDLMGDTQYF. The CDR3 DNA is TGTGCCAGCAGCGATTTGATGGGAGATACGCAGTATTTT.

The sample holds one count of this clone. The chain carries TRBV7-9 and TRBJ2-5, with TRBD1 identical over 10 bases. In germline, CDR1 is SEHNR, CDR2 FQNEAQ (reference sequence). CDR3 length: 15 residues. With V trimmed by 4 bases and J by 3 bases, 5 bases remained unmatched. The CDR3 sequence is CASSYRDRGEETQYF. The CDR3 DNA follows: TGTGCCAGCAGCTATAGGGACAGGGGAGAAGAGACCCAGTACTTC.

The chain is built from TRBV14 and TRBJ2-3; 7 positions match TRBD2. Per germline, CDR1 SGHDN and CDR2 FVKESK. Trimming took 3 bases from V and 8 from J; bases not matched to a gene: 17. This CDR3 spans 17 amino acids. The CDR3 nucleotides are TGTGCCAGCAGCCAGGACCCTAGCTTTGCGGGAGAGGTTACGCAGTATTTT. Its translation is CASSQDPSFAGEVTQYF. The entire variable domain, with the rest obtained from reference TRBV14 and TRBJ2-3, is as follows: EAGVTQFPSHSVIEKGQTVTLRCDPISGHDNLYWYRRVMGKEIKFLLHFVKESKQDESGMPNNRFLAERTGGTYSTLKVQPAELEDSGVYFCASSQDPSFAGEVTQYFGPGTRLTVL.

The genes are TRBV7-9 and TRBJ1-1; no firm D call. CDR3 size: 13 residues. Trimming took 1 base from V and 0 from J, leaving 3 bases between them. The germline gives CDR1 SEHNR, CDR2 FQNEAQ (reference sequence). This CDR3 is CASSLEMNTEAFF. The CDR3 bases are TGTGCCAGCAGCTTAGAAATGAACACTGAAGCTTTCTTT.

As regards this clone: The sample carries other DNA sequences with the same CDR3. V gene TRBV27 combines with J gene TRBJ2-7, with 7 bases identical to TRBD2. In germline, CDR1 is MNHEY, CDR2 SMNVEV (reference sequence). This CDR3 region has 15 residues. The V gene end was trimmed by 0 bases and the J gene end by 0 bases; junction bases not matched to a gene: 2. CDR3: CASSLSLADSYEQYF. DNA of the CDR3: TGTGCCAGCAGTTTATCGCTAGCGGACTCCTACGAGCAGTACTTC.

The V call is TRBV5-1, the J call TRBJ2-1; a possible D gene is TRBD1 (5 bases). The length of the CDR3 is 14 residues. The ends were cut back, 1 base at V and 6 bases at J, with 11 bases in the middle. The V gene's germline CDR1 is SGHRS and CDR2 YFSETQ. The CDR3 DNA sequence: TGCGCCAGCAGCTTGAGGGGAACAGTCAATGAGCAGTTCTTC. Translated: CASSLRGTVNEQFF.

This clone was picked up one time. The chain has TRBV9 and TRBJ1-1; tentative D call: TRBD1 (6 bases). Trimming left V 0 bases short and J 11 bases short, with 11 bases between. CDR3 length equals 12 residues. Germline V gene sequence: CDR1 SGDLS, CDR2 YYNGEE. CDR3 bases: TGTGCCAGCAGCGTAGCGGGGGGCCCGGCTTTCTTT. Translating gives CASSVAGGPAFF. The full variable domain, with the rest looked up from reference TRBV9 and TRBJ1-1, is DSGVTQTPKHLITATGQRVTLRCSPRSGDLSVYWYQQSLDQGLQFLIQYYNGEERAKGNILERFSAQQFPDLHSELNLSSLELGDSALYFCASSVAGGPAFFGQGTRLTVV.